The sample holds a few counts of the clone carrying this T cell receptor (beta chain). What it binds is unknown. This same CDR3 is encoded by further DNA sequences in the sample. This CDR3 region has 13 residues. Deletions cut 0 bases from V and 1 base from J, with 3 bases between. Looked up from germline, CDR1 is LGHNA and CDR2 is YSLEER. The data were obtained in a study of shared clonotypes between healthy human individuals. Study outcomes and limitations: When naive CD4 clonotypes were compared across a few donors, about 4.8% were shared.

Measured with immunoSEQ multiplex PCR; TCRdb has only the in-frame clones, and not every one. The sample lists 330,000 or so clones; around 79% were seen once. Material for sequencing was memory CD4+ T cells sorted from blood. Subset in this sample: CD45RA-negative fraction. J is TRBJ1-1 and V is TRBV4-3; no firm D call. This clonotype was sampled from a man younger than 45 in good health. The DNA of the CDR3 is TGCGCCAGCAGCCAAGACCGGAACACTGAAGCTTTCTTT. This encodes CASSQDRNTEAFF.